This T cell receptor beta chain comes out of a study of cytomegalovirus exposure and HLA in healthy donors. Produced via immunoSEQ multiplex PCR; TCRdb's table is partial and in-frame only. The sample consists of 150,000 to 200,000 clones, 75% to 90% of them appearing once. V lost 8 bases, J lost 1 base, and 3 bases stayed unmatched. The CDR3 has 14 amino acids. Looked up from germline, CDR1 is SEHNR and CDR2 is FQNEAQ (reference sequence). Sequenced sample: PBMCs. This sequence originates from a man in his late teens or twenties in good health and CMV-seropositive. The chain recombines TRBV7-9 with TRBJ2-3; 10 bases line up with TRBD1. The CDR3 bases are TGTGCCAGCGGCGGACAGGGGGGCACAGATACGCAGTATTTT. Its translation is CASGGQGGTDTQYF.